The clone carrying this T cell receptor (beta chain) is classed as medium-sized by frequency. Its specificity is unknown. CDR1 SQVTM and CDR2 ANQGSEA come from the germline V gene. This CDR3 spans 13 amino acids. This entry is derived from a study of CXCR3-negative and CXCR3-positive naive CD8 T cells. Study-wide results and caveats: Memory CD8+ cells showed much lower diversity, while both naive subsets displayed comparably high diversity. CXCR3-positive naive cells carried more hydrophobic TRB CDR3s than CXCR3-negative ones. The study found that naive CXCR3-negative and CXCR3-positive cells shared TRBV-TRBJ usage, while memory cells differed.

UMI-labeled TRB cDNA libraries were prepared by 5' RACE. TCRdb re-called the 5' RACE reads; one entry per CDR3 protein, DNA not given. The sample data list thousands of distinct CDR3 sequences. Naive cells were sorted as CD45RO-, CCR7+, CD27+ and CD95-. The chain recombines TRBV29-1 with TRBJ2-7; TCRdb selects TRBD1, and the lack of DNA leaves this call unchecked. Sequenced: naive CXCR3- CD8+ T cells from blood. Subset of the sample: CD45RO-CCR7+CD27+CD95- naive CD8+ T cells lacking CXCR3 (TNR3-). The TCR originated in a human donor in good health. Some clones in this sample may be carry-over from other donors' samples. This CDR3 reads CSVGSGESYEQYF.